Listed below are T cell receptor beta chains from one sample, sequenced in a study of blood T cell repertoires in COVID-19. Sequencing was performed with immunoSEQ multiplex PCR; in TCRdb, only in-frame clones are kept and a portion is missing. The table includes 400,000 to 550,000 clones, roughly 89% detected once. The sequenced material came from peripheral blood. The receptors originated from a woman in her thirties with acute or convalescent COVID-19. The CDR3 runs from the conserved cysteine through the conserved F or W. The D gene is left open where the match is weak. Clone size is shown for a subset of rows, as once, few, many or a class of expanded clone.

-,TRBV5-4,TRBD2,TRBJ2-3,TGTGCCAGCAGCTTAAAACCTCCGACTAGCGGGTTCACAGATACGCAGTATTTT,CASSLKPPTSGFTDTQYF
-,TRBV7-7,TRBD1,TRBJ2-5,TGTGCCAGCAGTCTATCAGGGGGCCAAGAGACCCAGTACTTC,CASSLSGGQETQYF
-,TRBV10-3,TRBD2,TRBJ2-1,TGTGCCATCAGTGACCCGGGGCCCCGACTAGCGGGGGGGCTGGGGGGCAATGAGCAGTTCTTC,CAISDPGPRLAGGLGGNEQFF
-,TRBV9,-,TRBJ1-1,TGTGCCAGCAGTGAGGGATGGGGGAACACTGAAGCTTTCTTT,CASSEGWGNTEAFF
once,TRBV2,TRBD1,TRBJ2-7,TGTGCCAGCAGCAGACAGGGACCCTCCTACGAGCAGTACTTC,CASSRQGPSYEQYF
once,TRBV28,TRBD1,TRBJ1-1,TGTGCCAGCAGGACTGACCACGAGGGACAGCTTAACACTGAAGCTTTCTTT,CASRTDHEGQLNTEAFF
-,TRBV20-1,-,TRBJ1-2,TGCAGTGGCGGGCGCTATGGCTACACCTTC,CSGGRYGYTF
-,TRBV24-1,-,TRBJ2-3,TGTGCCACCAGTGATTTGTACAGGGAAGATACGCAGTATTTT,CATSDLYREDTQYF
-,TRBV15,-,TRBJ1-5,TGTGCCACCAGCAGAGACGTGACCGGGAGTCAGCCCCAGCATTTT,CATSRDVTGSQPQHF
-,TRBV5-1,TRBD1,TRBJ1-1,TGCGCCAGCAGCCCGGCTTTCCGGGACAGGAACACTGAAGCTTTCTTT,CASSPAFRDRNTEAFF
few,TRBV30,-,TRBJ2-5,TGTGCCTGGAGCAGGGAAGAGACCCAGTACTTC,CAWSREETQYF
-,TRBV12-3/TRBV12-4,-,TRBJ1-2,TGTGCCAGCAGCGTGACGGAGAACTATGGCTACACCTTC,CASSVTENYGYTF
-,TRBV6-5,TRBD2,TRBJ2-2,TGTGCCAGCTCGGGGACTAGCGGGGCGGACGGGGAGCTGTTTTTT,CASSGTSGADGELFF
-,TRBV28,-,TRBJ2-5,TGTGCCAGCAGAATGGAGAGGGAATACTCAGAGACCCAGTACTTC,CASRMEREYSETQYF
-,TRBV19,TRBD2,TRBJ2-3,TGTGCCAGTCAAGGCGGGGGTCGCATCAGAGCAGATACGCAGTATTTT,CASQGGGRIRADTQYF
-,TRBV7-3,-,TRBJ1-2,TGTGCCAGCAGCCGAAGTGCCGGGGATGGCTACACCTTC,CASSRSAGDGYTF
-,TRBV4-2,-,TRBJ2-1,TGTGCCAGCAGCCCAAGACTAGTTCGGGATGAGCAGTTCTTC,CASSPRLVRDEQFF
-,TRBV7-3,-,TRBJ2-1,TGTGCCAGCAGCTTGCTACACGGGTACAATGAGCAGTTCTTC,CASSLLHGYNEQFF
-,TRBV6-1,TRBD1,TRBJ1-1,TGTGCCAGCAGTGAAGCGGCAGGGGGGAACACTGAAGCTTTCTTT,CASSEAAGGNTEAFF
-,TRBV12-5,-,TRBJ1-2,TGTGCTAGTGGTTTGAACAGGGAAACCGAAGATGGCTACACCTTC,CASGLNRETEDGYTF
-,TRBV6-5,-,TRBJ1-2,TGTGCCAGCACATCCACGGCAGGCACTTTATATGGCTACACCTTC,CASTSTAGTLYGYTF
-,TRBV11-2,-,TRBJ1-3,TGTGCCAGCAGCGCAGTGGGGGGTCAAAACACCATATATTTT,CASSAVGGQNTIYF
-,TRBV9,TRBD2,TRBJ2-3,TGTGCCAGCAGCGGTAGACTAGCGGGGAGAGATACGCAGTATTTT,CASSGRLAGRDTQYF
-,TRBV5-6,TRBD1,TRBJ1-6,TGTGCCAGCAGCTTGGAGAGGACAGGGGGAGGGTCACCCCTCCACTTT,CASSLERTGGGSPLHF
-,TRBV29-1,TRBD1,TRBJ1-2,TGCAGCGTGGTTGGACAGGATACTAACTATGGCTACACCTTC,CSVVGQDTNYGYTF
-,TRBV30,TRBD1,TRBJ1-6,TGTGCCTCCCGGGACAGAGATAATTCACCCCTCCACTTT,CASRDRDNSPLHF
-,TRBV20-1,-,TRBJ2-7,TGCAGTAGTGCAGTGGGCCGGGAGCAGTACTTC,CSSAVGREQYF
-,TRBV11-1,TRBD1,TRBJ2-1,TGTGCCAGCAGCTTAGAAGACAGGGGGTCGCAGTTCTTC,CASSLEDRGSQFF
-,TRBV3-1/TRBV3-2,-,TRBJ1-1,TGTGCCAGCAGCCAGAGCGTGATTACGAACACTGAAGCTTTCTTT,CASSQSVITNTEAFF
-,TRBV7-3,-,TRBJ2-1,TGTGCCAGCAGCCTAATAACGGGGGTGTCCTACAATGAGCAGTTCTTC,CASSLITGVSYNEQFF
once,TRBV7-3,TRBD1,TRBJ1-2,TGTGCCAGCAGCTTAATCGTTCAGGGGGATGGCTACACCTTC,CASSLIVQGDGYTF
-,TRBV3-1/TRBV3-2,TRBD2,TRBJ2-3,TGTGCCAGCAGCCCTAGCGGGGGCAGTAAAGATACGCAGTATTTT,CASSPSGGSKDTQYF
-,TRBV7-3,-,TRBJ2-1,TGTGCCAGCAGCGACGGGGTCGGTGAGCAGTTCTTC,CASSDGVGEQFF
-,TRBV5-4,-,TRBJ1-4,TGTGCCAGCAGCTCAAAACCGGGGGTCCGGAATGAAAAACTGTTTTTT,CASSSKPGVRNEKLFF
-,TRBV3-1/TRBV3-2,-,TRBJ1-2,TGTGCCAGCGGCTATTCGTGGCAGGCCTATGGCTACACCTTC,CASGYSWQAYGYTF
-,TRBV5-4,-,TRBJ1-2,TGTGCCAGCAGCCAGGGCGCAGGGGCTTTATCAAACTATGGCTACACCTTC,CASSQGAGALSNYGYTF
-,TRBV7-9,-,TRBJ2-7,TGTGCCAGCAGTTTCGACAGGTCTTACTACGAGCAGTACTTC,CASSFDRSYYEQYF
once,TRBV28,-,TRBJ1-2,TGTGCCAGCAGAGGGCGGGAGCCTTCCTATGGCTACACCTTC,CASRGREPSYGYTF
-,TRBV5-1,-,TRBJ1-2,TGCGCCAGCAGCTCCCAGGGCGGCTACACCTTC,CASSSQGGYTF
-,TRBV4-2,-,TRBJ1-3,TGTGCCAGCAGCCAAGAACCGGGTGGAGGTATTGAGGGAAACACCATATATTTT,CASSQEPGGGIEGNTIYF
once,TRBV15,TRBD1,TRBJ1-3,TGTGCCACCAGCAGACCTGGACAGGGGGACTCTGGAAACACCATATATTTT,CATSRPGQGDSGNTIYF
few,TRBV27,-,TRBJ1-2,TGTGCCAGCAGATCAGGGGTTAACTATGGCTACACCTTC,CASRSGVNYGYTF
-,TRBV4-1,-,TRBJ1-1,TGCGCCAGCAGCCAAGACGGGGGCACTGAAGCTTTCTTT,CASSQDGGTEAFF